The rows below give T cell receptor beta chains drawn from one sample of a study of blood T cell repertoires in COVID-19. Repertoires were generated with immunoSEQ multiplex PCR, while TCRdb's copy carries only in-frame clones and drops some. The sample comprises roughly 200,000 clones, approximately 79% of which are singletons, and roughly 13% rests with the top ten. Sequencing was done on a sample of peripheral blood. These receptors all stem from a man aged 50 or older who had recovered from COVID-19. Both conserved end residues are part of each CDR3. Fields, in order: clone size, D gene, V gene, J gene, CDR3 protein, CDR3 DNA. D genes are given only for firm matches. The size entry is marked missing in some rows and otherwise reads once, few, many or a size class.

.	.	TRBV7-3	TRBJ2-1	CASSLKASASYSYNEQFF	TGTGCCAGCAGCTTAAAGGCTAGCGCATCCTACTCCTACAATGAGCAGTTCTTC
once	.	TRBV30	TRBJ2-7	CAWTLASENPYEQYF	TGTGCCTGGACATTGGCTAGCGAAAACCCCTACGAGCAGTACTTC
.	TRBD2	TRBV9	TRBJ2-1	CASTLAGVGNEQFF	TGTGCCAGCACTCTAGCGGGAGTTGGCAATGAGCAGTTCTTC
few	TRBD1	TRBV6-5	TRBJ2-7	CASSRHRGNEQYF	TGTGCCAGCAGTAGACACAGGGGGAACGAGCAGTACTTC
.	TRBD2	TRBV7-6	TRBJ2-3	CASSLASGTLADTQYF	TGTGCCAGCAGCTTAGCTAGCGGGACCCTCGCAGATACGCAGTATTTT
.	.	TRBV15	TRBJ2-5	CATSRDLGVAAETQYF	TGTGCCACCAGCAGAGATCTCGGGGTCGCGGCAGAGACCCAGTACTTC
.	TRBD1	TRBV5-1	TRBJ2-7	CASSLGQGMYEQYF	TGCGCCAGCAGCTTGGGACAGGGGATGTACGAGCAGTACTTC
.	.	TRBV7-2	TRBJ2-3	CASSSLVASGQYF	TGTGCCAGCAGCTCCCTCGTTGCTTCGGGGCAGTATTTT
few	.	TRBV7-3	TRBJ2-7	CASSLSPGGTYEQYF	TGTGCCAGCAGCTTATCTCCCGGGGGTACCTACGAGCAGTACTTC
.	TRBD2	TRBV4-3	TRBJ2-5	CASSQDNGKGLAGVETQYF	TGCGCCAGCAGCCAAGATAATGGAAAGGGACTAGCGGGAGTGGAGACCCAGTACTTC
.	.	TRBV2	TRBJ2-3	CASSWRPSTDTQYF	TGTGCCAGCAGCTGGCGGCCTAGCACAGATACGCAGTATTTT
.	.	TRBV6-2/TRBV6-3	TRBJ1-1	CASSVQVNTEAFF	TGTGCCAGCAGCGTACAGGTCAACACTGAAGCTTTCTTT
few	.	TRBV18	TRBJ2-7	CASSPLLTYEQYF	TGTGCCAGCTCACCGCTTCTAACCTACGAGCAGTACTTC
.	TRBD1	TRBV19	TRBJ1-1	CASIEDGTGWTEAFF	TGTGCCAGTATAGAGGATGGGACAGGGTGGACTGAAGCTTTCTTT
.	.	TRBV21-1	TRBJ1-5	CASSKHQRGQGGGSNQPQHF	TGTGCCAGCAGCAAACACCAACGGGGACAGGGTGGCGGTAGCAATCAGCCCCAGCATTTT
.	.	TRBV4-3	TRBJ2-7	CASSQDLSFYEQYF	TGCGCCAGCAGCCAAGATCTGAGTTTCTACGAGCAGTACTTC
many	TRBD2	TRBV5-4	TRBJ2-6	CASSLASGRNEYGANVLTF	TGTGCCAGCAGCTTGGCTAGCGGGAGGAATGAGTATGGGGCCAACGTCCTGACTTTC
.	.	TRBV3-1/TRBV3-2	TRBJ1-2	CASSGIDRNYGYTF	TGTGCCAGCAGCGGGATCGACAGGAACTATGGCTACACCTTC
.	.	TRBV9	TRBJ2-1	CASSVSTYNEQFF	TGTGCCAGCAGCGTGAGTACCTACAATGAGCAGTTCTTC
.	.	TRBV28	TRBJ1-1	CASSSADRSAEAFF	TGTGCCAGCAGTTCGGCTGACAGATCTGCTGAAGCTTTCTTT
once	.	TRBV18	TRBJ2-3	CASSRQGLSTDTQYF	TGTGCCAGCTCGCGCCAGGGCCTTAGCACAGATACGCAGTATTTT
.	TRBD2	TRBV29-1	TRBJ2-5	CSVLAGGRETQYF	TGCAGCGTGTTAGCGGGAGGCCGCGAGACCCAGTACTTC
.	.	TRBV30	TRBJ1-4	CAWSSLERVNEKLFF	TGTGCCTGGAGTTCGTTGGAGAGGGTCAATGAAAAACTGTTTTTT
.	TRBD1	TRBV4-2	TRBJ1-2	CASSQVTGGLSSGYTF	TGTGCCAGCAGCCAAGTGACAGGGGGCTTATCTAGTGGCTACACCTTC
.	.	TRBV7-4	TRBJ1-5	CASSLLPQTTDYSNQPQHF	TGTGCCAGCAGCTTACTGCCCCAGACAACCGATTATAGCAATCAGCCCCAGCATTTT
.	TRBD1	TRBV11-2	TRBJ2-7	CASSGQGTGREQYF	TGTGCCAGCAGTGGACAGGGGACAGGTCGCGAGCAGTACTTC
.	TRBD1	TRBV18	TRBJ2-7	CASSPGTGLNSYEQYF	TGTGCCAGCTCACCCGGGACAGGGTTAAACTCCTACGAGCAGTACTTC
.	.	TRBV27	TRBJ2-7	CASSLWRDYEQYF	TGTGCCAGCAGTTTATGGCGGGACTACGAGCAGTACTTC
.	.	TRBV2	TRBJ2-3	CASRASDVSTDTQYF	TGTGCCAGCAGAGCTAGCGACGTCTCCACAGATACGCAGTATTTT
.	.	TRBV5-1	TRBJ2-1	CASSPFSGDWTEQFF	TGCGCCAGCAGCCCATTTTCAGGGGATTGGACTGAGCAGTTCTTC
.	TRBD1	TRBV29-1	TRBJ2-3	CSVQDRGGFGSTDTQYF	TGCAGCGTTCAAGACAGGGGTGGATTCGGCAGCACAGATACGCAGTATTTT
few	.	TRBV5-1	TRBJ1-3	CASSLAGTLGNTIYF	TGCGCCAGCAGCTTGGCGGGGACACTCGGAAACACCATATATTTT
.	TRBD1	TRBV2	TRBJ2-7	CASSVGQGYEQYF	TGTGCCAGCAGCGTGGGACAGGGCTACGAGCAGTACTTC
.	.	TRBV28	TRBJ1-1	CAIPAVGGGAFF	TGTGCCATCCCGGCTGTAGGGGGGGGTGCTTTCTTT
many	TRBD2	TRBV11-2	TRBJ2-1	CASSSHPGIAGGANNEQFF	TGTGCCAGCAGCTCTCATCCTGGGATAGCGGGAGGGGCCAACAATGAGCAGTTCTTC
.	TRBD1	TRBV7-8	TRBJ2-5	CASRPDRGEETQYF	TGTGCCAGCAGGCCTGACAGGGGCGAAGAGACCCAGTACTTC
.	.	TRBV28	TRBJ2-3	CASSSLDRPSTDTQYF	TGTGCCAGCAGTTCCCTGGACAGACCTAGCACAGATACGCAGTATTTT
.	.	TRBV5-5	TRBJ1-1	CASSLQWGLEAFF	TGTGCCAGCAGCTTACAATGGGGCCTCGAAGCTTTCTTT
.	.	TRBV6-5	TRBJ2-1	CASIGGGREGEQFF	TGTGCCAGCATCGGGGGTGGGAGAGAAGGTGAGCAGTTCTTC
.	.	TRBV12-3/TRBV12-4	TRBJ2-5	CASSLAFSETQYF	TGTGCCAGCAGTTTAGCCTTTAGCGAGACCCAGTACTTC
.	TRBD1	TRBV11-2	TRBJ2-2	CASSLGQGNTGELFF	TGTGCCAGCAGCCTGGGACAGGGGAACACCGGGGAGCTGTTTTTT
.	TRBD1	TRBV28	TRBJ2-3	CASSPKGGSDTQYF	TGTGCCAGCAGCCCCAAAGGGGGCTCAGATACGCAGTATTTT
.	TRBD2	TRBV30	TRBJ2-5	CAWSTTTSGSRETQYF	TGTGCCTGGAGCACAACGACTAGCGGGAGCCGGGAGACCCAGTACTTC
.	TRBD1	TRBV7-2	TRBJ2-2	CASSLRQGGTGELFF	TGTGCCAGCAGCTTAAGACAGGGGGGCACCGGGGAGCTGTTTTTT
.	TRBD2	TRBV14	TRBJ2-3	CASSPLAGPTDTQYF	TGTGCCAGCAGCCCACTAGCGGGACCCACAGATACGCAGTATTTT
.	TRBD1	TRBV18	TRBJ1-1	CASSPTTGTAFF	TGTGCCAGCTCACCGACGACAGGGACGGCTTTCTTT
.	.	TRBV7-9	TRBJ1-2	CASSSGQGYGGYTF	TGTGCCAGCAGCTCCGGACAAGGCTATGGTGGCTACACCTTC
.	.	TRBV4-1	TRBJ1-2	CASSQAIQGYGYTF	TGCGCCAGCAGCCAAGCAATACAGGGCTACGGCTACACCTTC
.	.	TRBV5-5	TRBJ1-2	CASSLALQGYGYTF	TGTGCCAGCAGCTTGGCATTGCAGGGCTATGGCTACACCTTC
.	TRBD1	TRBV27	TRBJ2-7	CASSRRDRPYEQYF	TGTGCCAGCAGTCGCCGGGACAGACCCTACGAGCAGTACTTC
.	.	TRBV28	TRBJ1-1	CASRVDGFTEAFF	TGTGCCAGCAGAGTCGACGGGTTCACTGAAGCTTTCTTT
.	TRBD2	TRBV13	TRBJ2-1	CASSLGRLAGVEQFF	TGTGCCAGCAGCTTAGGCCGCCTAGCGGGAGTTGAGCAGTTCTTC
few	.	TRBV30	TRBJ2-7	CAWSPGPGPYEQYF	TGTGCCTGGAGTCCAGGGCCGGGCCCCTACGAGCAGTACTTC
.	TRBD1	TRBV9	TRBJ2-7	CASSASTGLYSYEQYF	TGTGCCAGCAGCGCATCGACAGGGCTCTACTCCTACGAGCAGTACTTC